This T cell receptor beta chain was recorded in a study of T-cell reconstitution after alpha-beta-depleted transplantation in children. Study-wide findings and caveats: About two months after transplant, alpha-beta T cells reportedly came from several hundred expanded graft clones. The main origin of T-cell counts and diversity one year after transplant was newly produced T cells. High day-60 TCRbeta diversity in some patients came from surviving recipient T cells and thymic progenitors.

Unique molecular identifiers were incorporated during preparation of the TCRbeta library. TCRdb re-called the PCR reads with MiXCR, one entry per CDR3 protein. Among roughly 200,000 distinct CDR3 sequences, approximately 8.4% were seen once, and the ten largest hold under 40%. A word on this clonotype: As yet, its antigen is unknown.

Trimming removed 0 bases from V and 2 bases from J, with 12 bases in between. Germline-derived CDR1 and CDR2 are SGDLS and YYNGEE. This CDR3 has 16 residues. This chain joins TRBV9 and TRBJ2-1; a weak D match, TRBD2 (6 bases). The origin of this receptor is a male patient aged 2 to 9 who had a stem cell transplant for acute myeloid leukemia, so the T cells may come from the graft donor. This material consisted of PBMCs, mostly from graft donor cells, taken 360 days after TCRalphabeta/CD19-depleted stem cell transplant. DNA for the CDR3: TGTGCCAGCAGCGTAGCGGTAGCGGAAACCTACAATGAGCAGTTCTTC. Amino acids: CASSVAVAETYNEQFF.